Detailed here is one T cell receptor (beta chain). What it binds is unknown. V was cut by 3 bases and J by 8 bases, with 13 bases left in between. Germline V gene lookup returns CDR1 DFQATT and CDR2 SNEGSKA (reference sequence). This CDR3 contains 12 residues. This sample is part of a study of T cell repertoires in cytomegalovirus infection. Study summary: Carrying CMV and the relevant HLA type showed in public TCR beta signatures.

MiXCR, applied by TCRdb to the reads, yields one record per CDR3 protein. Among around 450,000 distinct CDR3 sequences, approximately 31% were seen once, and the ten largest hold roughly 13%. Whole-study results and caveats: Summed frequency of public TCR beta families distinguished CMV carriers with the relevant HLA. It was HLA-C-restricted CMV-specific TCR beta clonotypes that dominated the response ex vivo.

The sequenced sample consisted of PBMCs. The receptor was isolated from a human donor in good health (CMV status not recorded). Some clones in this sample may be carry-over from other donors' samples. The rearrangement links TRBV20-1 to TRBJ1-2, with D perhaps TRBD1 (5 bases). This CDR3 reads CSASWGSGGYTF. CDR3 bases: TGCAGTGCTAGTTGGGGCTCTGGAGGCTACACCTTC.